These T cell receptor beta chains were read from a single sample in a study of cytomegalovirus exposure and HLA in healthy donors. The method was immunoSEQ multiplex PCR; TCRdb's version includes in-frame clones alone and lacks a portion of them. The sample includes 150,000 to 200,000 clones, roughly 82% seen only once; the top ten take about 10%. The sample comprised PBMCs. The receptors originated from a middle-aged man in good health and CMV-seropositive. The CDR3 runs from the conserved cysteine through the conserved F or W. D genes are given only for firm matches. The size entry is marked missing in some rows and otherwise reads once, few, many or a size class.

v_gene: TRBV7-3; abundance: NA; d_gene: NA; j_gene: TRBJ2-2; CDR3aa: CASSPNGGRDTGELFF; CDR3nt: TGTGCCAGCAGCCCCAACGGGGGTCGGGACACCGGGGAGCTGTTTTTT
v_gene: TRBV11-2; abundance: few; d_gene: TRBD2; j_gene: TRBJ2-1; CDR3aa: CASSLDGTINEQFF; CDR3nt: TGTGCCAGCAGCTTAGATGGGACTATTAATGAGCAGTTCTTC
v_gene: TRBV10-3; abundance: NA; d_gene: TRBD2; j_gene: TRBJ2-1; CDR3aa: CAISESTWEGYDEQFF; CDR3nt: TGTGCCATCAGTGAGTCAACGTGGGAGGGCTACGATGAGCAGTTCTTC
v_gene: TRBV5-6; abundance: NA; d_gene: NA; j_gene: TRBJ1-1; CDR3aa: CASSFQGTRMNTEAFF; CDR3nt: TGTGCCAGCAGCTTCCAGGGGACCCGTATGAACACTGAAGCTTTCTTT
v_gene: TRBV5-4; abundance: NA; d_gene: TRBD2; j_gene: TRBJ2-5; CDR3aa: CASSLPSGGLQETQYF; CDR3nt: TGTGCCAGCAGCTTGCCTAGCGGGGGCCTCCAAGAGACCCAGTACTTC
v_gene: TRBV4-3; abundance: NA; d_gene: NA; j_gene: TRBJ1-1; CDR3aa: CASSFSQGSTEAFF; CDR3nt: TGCGCCAGCAGCTTTAGCCAGGGGAGTACTGAAGCTTTCTTT
v_gene: TRBV7-3; abundance: NA; d_gene: NA; j_gene: TRBJ2-3; CDR3aa: CASSLGGGADTQYF; CDR3nt: TGTGCCAGCAGCTTAGGAGGGGGGGCGGATACGCAGTATTTT
v_gene: TRBV5-5; abundance: NA; d_gene: TRBD1; j_gene: TRBJ1-6; CDR3aa: CASSGQGNNSPLHF; CDR3nt: TGTGCCAGCAGCGGACAGGGAAATAATTCACCCCTCCACTTT
v_gene: TRBV28; abundance: NA; d_gene: NA; j_gene: TRBJ2-7; CDR3aa: CASSPGGPYEQYF; CDR3nt: TGTGCCAGCAGTCCCGGGGGTCCCTACGAGCAGTACTTC
v_gene: TRBV10-1; abundance: NA; d_gene: NA; j_gene: TRBJ2-5; CDR3aa: CASSESERRIQETQYF; CDR3nt: TGCGCCAGCAGTGAGTCAGAGCGGAGAATCCAAGAGACCCAGTACTTC